This T cell receptor (beta chain) was obtained from a study of T cells in women clearing cervical HPV infection. About this clone itself: The read gets to within 3 residues of the CDR3 end, and the germline J gene fills in the rest.

This table comes from immunoSEQ multiplex PCR, and its TCRdb copy is limited to in-frame clones, with some not included. Recorded here are 23,000 or so clones; the top ten clones represent approximately 6%. The CDR3 has 14 amino acids. Germline V gene data show CDR1 as MDHEN and CDR2 as SYDVKM. Deletions cut 7 bases from V and 9 bases from J, with 19 bases between. The chain joins TRBV28 to TRBJ2-1, with D possibly being TRBD1 (6 bases). The sequence derives from a woman aged 18-70 years with a cervical HPV16 infection that either progressed to CIN3+ or cleared (not recorded which). Sample: blood buffy coat. The CDR3 reads CASNKDSLGFEQFF. The covered CDR3 bases are TGTGCCAGCAACAAGGACAGTCTAGGGTTTGAG.